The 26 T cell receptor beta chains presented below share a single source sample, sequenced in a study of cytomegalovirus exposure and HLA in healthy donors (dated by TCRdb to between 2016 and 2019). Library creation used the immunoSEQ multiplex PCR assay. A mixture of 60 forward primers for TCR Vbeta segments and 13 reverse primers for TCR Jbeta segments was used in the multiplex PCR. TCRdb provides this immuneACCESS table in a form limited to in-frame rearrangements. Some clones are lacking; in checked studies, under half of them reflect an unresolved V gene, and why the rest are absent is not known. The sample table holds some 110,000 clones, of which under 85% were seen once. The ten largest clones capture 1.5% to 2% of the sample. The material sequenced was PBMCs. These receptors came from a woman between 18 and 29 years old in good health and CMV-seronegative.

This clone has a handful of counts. The CDR3 spells CASSDGQGYGYTF. The CDR3 DNA sequence: TGTGCCAGCAGTGACGGACAGGGCTATGGCTACACCTTC. The chain combines TRBV6-6 with TRBJ1-2, with TRBD1 matching 8 bases. Trimming at V came to 5 bases and at J to 4 bases, leaving 3 bases not matched to a gene. Germline loops: CDR1 MNHNY, CDR2 SVGAGI (reference sequence). The CDR3 has 13 amino acids.

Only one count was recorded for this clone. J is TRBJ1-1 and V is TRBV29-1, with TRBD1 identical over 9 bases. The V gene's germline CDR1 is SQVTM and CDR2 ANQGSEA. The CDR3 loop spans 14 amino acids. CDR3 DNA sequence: TGCAGTGTAACCGGGACAGGGCATTACACTGAAGCTTTCTTT. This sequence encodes CSVTGTGHYTEAFF.

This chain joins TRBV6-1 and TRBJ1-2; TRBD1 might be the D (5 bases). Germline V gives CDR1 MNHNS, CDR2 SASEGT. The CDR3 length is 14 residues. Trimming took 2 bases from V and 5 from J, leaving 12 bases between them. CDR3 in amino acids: CASSELGQGYGYTF. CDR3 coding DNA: TGTGCCAGCAGTGAACTCGGGCAGGGATATGGCTACACCTTC.

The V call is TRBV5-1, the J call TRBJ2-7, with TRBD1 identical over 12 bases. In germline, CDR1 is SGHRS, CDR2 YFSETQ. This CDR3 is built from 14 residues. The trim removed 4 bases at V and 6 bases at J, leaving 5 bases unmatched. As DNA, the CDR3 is TGCGCCAGCAGCCTCGGGACAGGGGGCCGCGAGCAGTACTTC. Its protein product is CASSLGTGGREQYF.

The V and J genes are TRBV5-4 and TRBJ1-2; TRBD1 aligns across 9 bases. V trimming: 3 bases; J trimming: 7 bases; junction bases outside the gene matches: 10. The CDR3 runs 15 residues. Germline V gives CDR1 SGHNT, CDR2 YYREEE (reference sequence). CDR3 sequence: CASSSDRGLSAGYTF. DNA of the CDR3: TGTGCCAGCAGCTCGGACAGGGGTTTATCGGCTGGCTACACCTTC.

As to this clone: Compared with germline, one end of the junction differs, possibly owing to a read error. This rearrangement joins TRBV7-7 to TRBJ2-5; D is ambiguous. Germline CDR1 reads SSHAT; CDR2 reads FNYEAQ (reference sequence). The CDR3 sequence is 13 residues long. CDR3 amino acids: CASSLALVETQYF. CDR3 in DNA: TGTGCTAGCAGCTTGGCCCTAGTTGAGACCCAGTACTTC.

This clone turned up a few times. As DNA, the CDR3 is TGTGCCAGAAGCTCCCGCCCCAGGGGGGTCGGGGTTTCCTACAATGAGCAGTTCTTC. Protein sequence: CARSSRPRGVGVSYNEQFF. The chain couples TRBV7-5 to TRBJ2-1; the table names TRBD1, a call not compared with the DNA. TRBV7-5 is classified as a pseudogene. The CDR3 is 19 residues long.

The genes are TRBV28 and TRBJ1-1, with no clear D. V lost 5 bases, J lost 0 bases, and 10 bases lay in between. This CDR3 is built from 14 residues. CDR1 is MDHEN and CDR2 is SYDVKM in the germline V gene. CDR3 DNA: TGTGCCAGCAGTACCTCCACAGTGAACACTGAAGCTTTCTTT. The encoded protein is CASSTSTVNTEAFF.

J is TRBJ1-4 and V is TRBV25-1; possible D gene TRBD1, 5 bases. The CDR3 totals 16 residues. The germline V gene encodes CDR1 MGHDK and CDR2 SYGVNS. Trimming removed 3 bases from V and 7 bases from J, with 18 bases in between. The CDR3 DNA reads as TGTGCCAGCAGTGATCCCGGGCAGGGTGGTGTTGAAAAACTGTTTTTT. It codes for CASSDPGQGGVEKLFF. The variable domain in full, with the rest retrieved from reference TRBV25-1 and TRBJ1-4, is EADIYQTPRYLVIGTGKKITLECSQTMGHDKMYWYQQDPGMELHLIHYSYGVNSTEKGDLSSESTVSRIRTEHFPLTLESARPSHTSQYLCASSDPGQGGVEKLFFGSGTQLSVL.

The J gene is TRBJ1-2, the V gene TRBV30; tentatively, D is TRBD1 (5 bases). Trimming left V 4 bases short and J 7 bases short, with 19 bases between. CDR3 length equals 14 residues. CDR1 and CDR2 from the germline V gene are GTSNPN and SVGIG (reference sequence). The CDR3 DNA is TGTGCCTGGAACCCCCCAGGCCCTAGGGGTGGCTACACCTTC. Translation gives CAWNPPGPRGGYTF.

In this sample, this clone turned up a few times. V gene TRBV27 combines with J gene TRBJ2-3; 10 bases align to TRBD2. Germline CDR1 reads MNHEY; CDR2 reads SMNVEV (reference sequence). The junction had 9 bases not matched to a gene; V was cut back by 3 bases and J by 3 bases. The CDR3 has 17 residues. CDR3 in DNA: TGTGCCAGCAGTTTCTCCAAGCGGGGGGGTTATACAGATACGCAGTATTTT. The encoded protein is CASSFSKRGGYTDTQYF.

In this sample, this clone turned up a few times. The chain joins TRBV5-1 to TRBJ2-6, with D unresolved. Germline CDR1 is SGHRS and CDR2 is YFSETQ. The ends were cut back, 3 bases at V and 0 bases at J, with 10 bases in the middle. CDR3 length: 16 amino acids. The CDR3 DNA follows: TGCGCCAGCAGCTGGGCCTACCGCTCTGGGGCCAACGTCCTGACTTTC. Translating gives CASSWAYRSGANVLTF.

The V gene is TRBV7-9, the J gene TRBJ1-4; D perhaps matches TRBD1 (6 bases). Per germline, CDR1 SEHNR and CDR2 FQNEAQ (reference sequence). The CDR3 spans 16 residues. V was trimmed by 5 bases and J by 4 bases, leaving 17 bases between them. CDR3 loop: CASSLLAGAGNEKLFF. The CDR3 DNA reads TGTGCCAGCAGCCTCCTGGCAGGGGCGGGTAATGAAAAACTGTTTTTT.

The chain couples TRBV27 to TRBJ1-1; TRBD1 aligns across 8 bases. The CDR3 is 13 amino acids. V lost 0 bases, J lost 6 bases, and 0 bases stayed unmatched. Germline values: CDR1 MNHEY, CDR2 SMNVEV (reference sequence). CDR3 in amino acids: CASSLSQGAEAFF. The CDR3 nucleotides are TGTGCCAGCAGTTTATCACAGGGGGCTGAAGCTTTCTTT.

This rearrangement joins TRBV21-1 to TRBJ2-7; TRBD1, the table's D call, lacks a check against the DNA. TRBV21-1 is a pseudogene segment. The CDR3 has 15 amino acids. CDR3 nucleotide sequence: TGTGCCAGCAGTCCCGGGACAGGGGTCCCCTACGAGCAGTACTTC. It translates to CASSPGTGVPYEQYF.

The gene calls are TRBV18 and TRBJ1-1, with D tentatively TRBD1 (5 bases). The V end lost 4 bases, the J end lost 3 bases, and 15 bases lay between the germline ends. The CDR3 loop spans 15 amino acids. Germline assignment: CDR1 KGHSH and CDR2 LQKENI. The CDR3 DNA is TGTGCCAGCTCACGAACTGGGGCTTCGGACACTGAAGCTTTCTTT. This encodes CASSRTGASDTEAFF.

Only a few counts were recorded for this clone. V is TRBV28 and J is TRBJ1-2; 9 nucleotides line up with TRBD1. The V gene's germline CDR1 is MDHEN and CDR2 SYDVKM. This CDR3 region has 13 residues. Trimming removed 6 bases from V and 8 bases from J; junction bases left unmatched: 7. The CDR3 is CASSPGTGKGYTF. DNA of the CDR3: TGTGCCAGCAGCCCCGGGACAGGGAAGGGCTACACCTTC.

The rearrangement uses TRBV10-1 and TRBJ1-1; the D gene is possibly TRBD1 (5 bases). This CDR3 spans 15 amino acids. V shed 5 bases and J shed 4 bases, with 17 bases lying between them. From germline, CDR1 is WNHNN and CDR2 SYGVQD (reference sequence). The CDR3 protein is CASSLSREGVTEAFF. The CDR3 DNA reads TGCGCCAGCAGTCTTAGCAGGGAAGGAGTCACTGAAGCTTTCTTT.

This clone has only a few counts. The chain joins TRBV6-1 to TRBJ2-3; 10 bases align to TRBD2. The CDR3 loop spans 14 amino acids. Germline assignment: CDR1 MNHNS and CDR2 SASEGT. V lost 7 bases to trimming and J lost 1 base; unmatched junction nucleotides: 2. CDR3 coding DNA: TGTGCCAGCATCGGACTAGCGGGCACAGATACGCAGTATTTT. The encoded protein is CASIGLAGTDTQYF.

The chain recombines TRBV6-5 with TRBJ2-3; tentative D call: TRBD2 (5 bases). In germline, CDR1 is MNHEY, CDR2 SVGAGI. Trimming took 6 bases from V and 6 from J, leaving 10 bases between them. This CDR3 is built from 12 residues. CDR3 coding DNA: TGTGCCAGCAGCCAGCCGGGGGATACGCAGTATTTT. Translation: CASSQPGDTQYF.

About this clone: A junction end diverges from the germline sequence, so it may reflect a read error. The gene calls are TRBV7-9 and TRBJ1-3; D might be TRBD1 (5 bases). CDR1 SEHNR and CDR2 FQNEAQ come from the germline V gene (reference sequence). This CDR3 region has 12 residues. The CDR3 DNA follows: TGTTCCAGCAGAGGGGATGGAAACACCATATATTTT. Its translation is CSSRGDGNTIYF.

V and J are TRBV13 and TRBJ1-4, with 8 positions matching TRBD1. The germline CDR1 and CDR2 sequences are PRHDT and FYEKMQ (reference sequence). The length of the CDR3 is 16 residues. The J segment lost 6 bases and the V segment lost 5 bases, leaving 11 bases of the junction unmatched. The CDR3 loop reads CASSPQGARGYEKLFF. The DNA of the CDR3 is TGTGCCAGCAGCCCCCAGGGGGCGCGAGGGTATGAAAAACTGTTTTTT. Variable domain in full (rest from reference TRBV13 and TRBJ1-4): AAGVIQSPRHLIKEKRETATLKCYPIPRHDTVYWYQQGPGQDPQFLISFYEKMQSDKGSIPDRFSAQQFSDYHSELNMSSLELGDSALYFCASSPQGARGYEKLFFGSGTQLSVL.

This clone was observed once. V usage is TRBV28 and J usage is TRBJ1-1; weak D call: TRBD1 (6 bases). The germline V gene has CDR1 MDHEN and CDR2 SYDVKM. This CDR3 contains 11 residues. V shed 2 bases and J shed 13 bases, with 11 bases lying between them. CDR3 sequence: CASSLTGTGFF. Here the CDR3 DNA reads TGTGCCAGCAGTTTAACAGGGACGGGTTTCTTT.

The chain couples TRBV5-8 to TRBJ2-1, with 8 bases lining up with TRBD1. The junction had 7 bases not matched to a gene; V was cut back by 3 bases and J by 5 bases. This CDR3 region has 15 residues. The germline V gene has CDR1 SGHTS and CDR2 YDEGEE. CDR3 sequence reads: CASSSPGQVDNEQFF. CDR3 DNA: TGTGCCAGCAGCTCGCCGGGACAGGTTGACAATGAGCAGTTCTTC.

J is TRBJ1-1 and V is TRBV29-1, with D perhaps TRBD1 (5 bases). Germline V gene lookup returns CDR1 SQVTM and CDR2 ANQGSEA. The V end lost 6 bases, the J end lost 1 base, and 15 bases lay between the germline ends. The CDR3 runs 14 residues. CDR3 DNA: TGCAGCGTCAAATTCGGGGGGAAGAACACTGAAGCTTTCTTT. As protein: CSVKFGGKNTEAFF.

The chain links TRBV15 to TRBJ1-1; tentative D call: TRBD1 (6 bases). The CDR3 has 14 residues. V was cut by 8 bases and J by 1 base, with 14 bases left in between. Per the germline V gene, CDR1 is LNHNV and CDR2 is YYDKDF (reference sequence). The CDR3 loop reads CATVGAAKNTEAFF. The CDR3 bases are TGTGCCACCGTGGGGGCAGCGAAGAACACTGAAGCTTTCTTT. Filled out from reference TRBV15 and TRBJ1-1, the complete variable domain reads DAMVIQNPRYQVTQFGKPVTLSCSQTLNHNVMYWYQQKSSQAPKLLFHYYDKDFNNEADTPDNFQSRRPNTSFCFLDIRSPGLGDTAMYLCATVGAAKNTEAFFGQGTRLTVV.